This T cell receptor (beta chain) was sequenced during a study of preoperative IRX-2 immunotherapy in early breast cancer. Trimming took off 5 bases at V and 8 bases at J, with 15 bases between the two ends. Per germline, CDR1 LNHDA and CDR2 SQIVND (reference sequence). CDR3 size: 14 residues. Produced via immunoSEQ multiplex PCR; TCRdb's table is partial and in-frame only. The repertoire holds roughly 43,000 clones, approximately 95% seen once, with roughly 1.6% in the top ten. Treatment: preoperative locoregional IRX-2 cytokine immunotherapy. Preoperative locoregional IRX-2 cytokine immunotherapy was tested in the phase Ib source study.

The TCR originated in a human donor with breast cancer. Sequences were derived from tumor tissue, sampled after IRX-2 immunotherapy. The chain uses TRBV19 and TRBJ1-4, with a possible D match to TRBD1 (6 bases). In DNA, the CDR3 is TGTGCCAGTAGTGAACAGGGTCTAGGAGAAAAACTGTTTTTT. Protein sequence: CASSEQGLGEKLFF.